Given below is one T cell receptor beta chain in context. What it binds is unknown. The CDR3 consists of 16 residues. The V gene lost 3 bases and the J gene lost 3 bases, with 15 bases spanning the gap. Germline V gene sequence: CDR1 KGHDR, CDR2 SFDVKD. A sample-barcoded 5' primer and a J-beta primer mix were used in a second PCR of about 7 to 12 cycles. There were at least 2.5 million CDR3-containing paired-end reads obtained from each sample. Using its own MiXCR run on the 5' RACE reads, TCRdb lists one record per CDR3 protein. The sample holds under 1 million distinct CDR3 sequences; 40% to 50% are singletons and the top ten take approximately 19%. The sample belongs to a study of blood T cells in healthy people across ages. Overall study findings and caveats: Long-lived and aged donors differed, with more naive CD4+ cells and higher diversity in the long-lived.

The specimen sequenced was blood. V usage is TRBV24-1 and J usage is TRBJ2-3, with D possibly being TRBD1 or TRBD2 (6 bases each). The source of this sequence is a man aged 55 to 69 in good health. In nucleotides, the CDR3 is TGTGCCACCAGTGATCTTAAGGGGGGAGAAACAGATACGCAGTATTTT. Encoded protein: CATSDLKGGETDTQYF.